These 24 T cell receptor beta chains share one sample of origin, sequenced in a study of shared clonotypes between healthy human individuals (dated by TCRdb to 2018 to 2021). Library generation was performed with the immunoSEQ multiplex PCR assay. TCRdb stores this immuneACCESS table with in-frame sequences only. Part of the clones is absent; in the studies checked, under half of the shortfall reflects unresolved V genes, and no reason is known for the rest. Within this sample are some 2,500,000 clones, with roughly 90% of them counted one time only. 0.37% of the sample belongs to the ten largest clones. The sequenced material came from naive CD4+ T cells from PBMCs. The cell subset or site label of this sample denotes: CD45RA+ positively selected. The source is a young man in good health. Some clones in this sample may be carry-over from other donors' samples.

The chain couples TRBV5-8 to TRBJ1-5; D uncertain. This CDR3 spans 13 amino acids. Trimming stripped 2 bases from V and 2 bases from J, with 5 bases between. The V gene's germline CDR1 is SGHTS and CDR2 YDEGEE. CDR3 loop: CASSFRGNQPQHF. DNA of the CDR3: TGTGCCAGCAGCTTTAGGGGCAATCAGCCCCAGCATTTT.

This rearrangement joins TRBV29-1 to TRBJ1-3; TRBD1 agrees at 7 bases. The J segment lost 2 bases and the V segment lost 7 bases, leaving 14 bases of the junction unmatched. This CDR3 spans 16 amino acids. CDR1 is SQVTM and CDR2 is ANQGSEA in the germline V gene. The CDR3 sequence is CSAIVTGIRPGNTIYF. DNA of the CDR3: TGCAGCGCCATTGTGACAGGGATCAGACCTGGAAACACCATATATTTT.

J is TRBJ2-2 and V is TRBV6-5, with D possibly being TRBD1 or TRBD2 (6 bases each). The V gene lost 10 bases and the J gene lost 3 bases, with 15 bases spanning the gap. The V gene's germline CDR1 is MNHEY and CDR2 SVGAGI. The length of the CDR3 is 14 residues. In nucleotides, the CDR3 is TGTGCCATAGGGGGAGGCTACGACACCGGGGAGCTGTTTTTT. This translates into CAIGGGYDTGELFF.

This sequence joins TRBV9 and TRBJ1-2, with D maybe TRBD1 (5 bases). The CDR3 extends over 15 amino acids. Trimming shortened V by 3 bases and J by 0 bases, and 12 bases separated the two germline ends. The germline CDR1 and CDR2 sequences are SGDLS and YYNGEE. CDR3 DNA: TGTGCCAGCAGCGCGGGACTCCTAGCTAACTATGGCTACACCTTC. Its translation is CASSAGLLANYGYTF.

The CDR3: CASSLASGVGYNEQFF. The CDR3, as DNA: TGCGCCAGCAGCTTGGCTAGCGGGGTTGGATACAATGAGCAGTTCTTC. The gene calls are TRBV5-1 and TRBJ2-1; 9 bases are shared with TRBD2. V shed 0 bases and J 4 bases; nucleotides not matched to a gene: 5. The germline gives CDR1 SGHRS, CDR2 YFSETQ. This CDR3 comprises 16 residues.

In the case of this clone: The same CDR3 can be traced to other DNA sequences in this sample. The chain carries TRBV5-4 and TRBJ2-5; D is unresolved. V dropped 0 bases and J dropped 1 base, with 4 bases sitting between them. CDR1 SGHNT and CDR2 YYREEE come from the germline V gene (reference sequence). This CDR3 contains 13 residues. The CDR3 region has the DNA TGTGCCAGCAGCTTGGGGGGCCAAGAGACCCAGTACTTC. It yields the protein CASSLGGQETQYF.

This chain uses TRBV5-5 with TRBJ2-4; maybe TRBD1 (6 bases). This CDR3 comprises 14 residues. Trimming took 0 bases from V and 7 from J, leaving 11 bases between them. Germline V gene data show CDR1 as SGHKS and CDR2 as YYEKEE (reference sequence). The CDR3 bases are TGTGCCAGCAGCTTGGGACAGGTCTTTAACATTCAGTACTTC. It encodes CASSLGQVFNIQYF.

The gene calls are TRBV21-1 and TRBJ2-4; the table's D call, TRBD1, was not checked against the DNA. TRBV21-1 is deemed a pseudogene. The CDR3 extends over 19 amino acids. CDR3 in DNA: TGTGCCAGCAGCAAACGACGATGGGCCACCCTTATAACCAAAAACATTCAGTACTTC. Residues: CASSKRRWATLITKNIQYF.

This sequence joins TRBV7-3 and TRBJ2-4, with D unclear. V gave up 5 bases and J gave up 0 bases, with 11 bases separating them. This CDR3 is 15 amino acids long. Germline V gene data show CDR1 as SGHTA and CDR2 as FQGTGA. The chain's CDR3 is CASSLNPGAKNIQYF. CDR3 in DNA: TGTGCCAGCAGCCTCAACCCCGGAGCCAAAAACATTCAGTACTTC.

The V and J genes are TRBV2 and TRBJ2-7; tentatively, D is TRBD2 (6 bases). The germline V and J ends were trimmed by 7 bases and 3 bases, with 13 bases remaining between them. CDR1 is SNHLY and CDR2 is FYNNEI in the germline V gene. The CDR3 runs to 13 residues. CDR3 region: CASTEGRLYEQYF. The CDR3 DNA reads TGTGCCAGCACGGAGGGCAGACTCTACGAGCAGTACTTC.

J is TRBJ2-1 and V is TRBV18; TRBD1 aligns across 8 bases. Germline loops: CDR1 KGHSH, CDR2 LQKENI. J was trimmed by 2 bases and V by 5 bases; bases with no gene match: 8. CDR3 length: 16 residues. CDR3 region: CASSGGGTGAYNEQFF. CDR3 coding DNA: TGTGCCAGCTCAGGAGGGGGGACAGGAGCCTACAATGAGCAGTTCTTC.

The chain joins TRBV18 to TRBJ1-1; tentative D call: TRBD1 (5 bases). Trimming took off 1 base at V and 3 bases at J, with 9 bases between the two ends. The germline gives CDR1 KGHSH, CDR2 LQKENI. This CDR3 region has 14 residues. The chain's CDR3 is CASSPQQTDTEAFF. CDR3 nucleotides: TGTGCCAGCTCACCACAACAGACAGACACTGAAGCTTTCTTT.

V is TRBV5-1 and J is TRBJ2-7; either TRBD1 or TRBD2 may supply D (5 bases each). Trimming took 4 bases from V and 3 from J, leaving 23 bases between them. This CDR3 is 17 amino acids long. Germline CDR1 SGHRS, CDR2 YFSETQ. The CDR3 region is CASSPNTGANLLYEQYF. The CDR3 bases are TGCGCCAGCAGCCCCAACACCGGGGCTAACCTACTCTACGAGCAGTACTTC.

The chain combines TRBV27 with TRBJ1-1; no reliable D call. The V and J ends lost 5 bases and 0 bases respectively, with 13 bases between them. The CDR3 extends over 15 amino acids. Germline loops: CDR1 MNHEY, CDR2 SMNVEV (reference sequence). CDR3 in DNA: TGTGCCAGCAGTCCCTACGGGTCGGTGAACACTGAAGCTTTCTTT. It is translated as CASSPYGSVNTEAFF.

CDR3 residues: CASSPSTSGTLGEQFF. The DNA for the CDR3 is TGCGCCAGCAGCCCATCGACTAGCGGGACCTTGGGAGAGCAGTTCTTC. This chain joins TRBV5-1 and TRBJ2-1; 11 nucleotides agree with TRBD2. The V gene's germline CDR1 is SGHRS and CDR2 YFSETQ. V dropped 4 bases and J dropped 10; count of bases not matched to a gene: 13. This CDR3 contains 16 residues. The variable domain in full, with the rest retrieved from reference TRBV5-1 and TRBJ2-1, is KAGVTQTPRYLIKTRGQQVTLSCSPISGHRSVSWYQQTPGQGLQFLFEYFSETQRNKGNFPGRFSGRQFSNSRSEMNVSTLELGDSALYLCASSPSTSGTLGEQFFGPGTRLTVL.

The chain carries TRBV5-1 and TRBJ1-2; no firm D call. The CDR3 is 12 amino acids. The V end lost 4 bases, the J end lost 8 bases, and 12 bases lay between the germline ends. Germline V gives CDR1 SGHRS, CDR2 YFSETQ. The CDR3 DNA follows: TGCGCCAGCAGCGATTCCCAAAGAGGCTACACCTTC. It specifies CASSDSQRGYTF.

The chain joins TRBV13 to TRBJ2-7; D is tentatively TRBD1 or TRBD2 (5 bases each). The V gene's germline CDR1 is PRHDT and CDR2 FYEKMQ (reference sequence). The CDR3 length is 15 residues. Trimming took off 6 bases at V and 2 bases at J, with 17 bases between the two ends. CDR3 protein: CASRDGTLKPYEQYF. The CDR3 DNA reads TGTGCCAGCAGGGACGGGACCCTCAAACCCTACGAGCAGTACTTC.

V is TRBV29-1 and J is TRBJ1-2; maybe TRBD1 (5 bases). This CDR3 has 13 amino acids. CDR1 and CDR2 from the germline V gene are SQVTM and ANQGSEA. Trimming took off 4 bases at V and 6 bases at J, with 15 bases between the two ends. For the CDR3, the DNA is TGCAGCGTTGCCCACCAACAGGAAAATGGCTACACCTTC. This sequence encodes CSVAHQQENGYTF.

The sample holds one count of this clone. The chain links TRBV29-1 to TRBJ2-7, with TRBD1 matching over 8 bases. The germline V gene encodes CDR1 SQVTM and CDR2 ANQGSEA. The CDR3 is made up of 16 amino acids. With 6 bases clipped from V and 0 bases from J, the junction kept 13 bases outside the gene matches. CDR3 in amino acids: CSVRTGTGVISYEQYF. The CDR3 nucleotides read TGCAGCGTGCGGACCGGGACAGGAGTTATCTCCTACGAGCAGTACTTC.

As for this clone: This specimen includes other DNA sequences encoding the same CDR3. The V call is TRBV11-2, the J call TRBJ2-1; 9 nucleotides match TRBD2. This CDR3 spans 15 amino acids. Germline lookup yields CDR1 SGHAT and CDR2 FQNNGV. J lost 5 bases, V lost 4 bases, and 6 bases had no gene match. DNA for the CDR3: TGTGCCAGCAGCTCACTAGCGGGCGTAAACAATGAGCAGTTCTTC. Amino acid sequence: CASSSLAGVNNEQFF.

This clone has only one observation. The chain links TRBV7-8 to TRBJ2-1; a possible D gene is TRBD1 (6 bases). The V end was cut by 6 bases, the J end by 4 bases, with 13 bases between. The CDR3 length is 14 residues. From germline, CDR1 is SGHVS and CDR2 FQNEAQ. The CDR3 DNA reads TGTGCCAGCAGTAGGGGGTTCCGGTACAATGAGCAGTTCTTC. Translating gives CASSRGFRYNEQFF.

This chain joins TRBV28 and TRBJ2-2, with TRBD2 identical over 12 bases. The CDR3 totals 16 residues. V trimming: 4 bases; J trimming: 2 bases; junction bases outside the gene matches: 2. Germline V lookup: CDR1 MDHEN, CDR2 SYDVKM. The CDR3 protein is CASSYGLAGNTGELFF. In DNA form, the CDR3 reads TGTGCCAGCAGTTACGGACTAGCGGGAAACACCGGGGAGCTGTTTTTT.

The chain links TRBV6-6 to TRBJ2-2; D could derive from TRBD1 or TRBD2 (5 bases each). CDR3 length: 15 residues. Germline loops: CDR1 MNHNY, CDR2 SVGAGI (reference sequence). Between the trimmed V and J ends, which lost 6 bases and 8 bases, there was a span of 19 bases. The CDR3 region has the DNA TGTGCCAGCAGCCCAGGGAGAGACCACCTAGGGGAGCTGTTTTTT. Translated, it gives CASSPGRDHLGELFF.

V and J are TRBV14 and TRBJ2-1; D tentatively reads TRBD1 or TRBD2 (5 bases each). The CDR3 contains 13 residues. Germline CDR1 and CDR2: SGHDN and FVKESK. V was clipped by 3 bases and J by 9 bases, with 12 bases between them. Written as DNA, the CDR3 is TGTGCCAGCAGCCATAACACAGGAGGTGAGCAGTTCTTC. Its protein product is CASSHNTGGEQFF.